Following are 19 T cell receptor beta chains from one sample sequenced in a study of blood T cell repertoires in COVID-19. Assay: immunoSEQ multiplex PCR; the TCRdb copy retains only in-frame clones and omits some. The data show approximately 61,000 clones, with about four fifths seen just once and about 34% held by the top ten. The sequenced material came from peripheral blood. The receptors stem from a human donor in a cohort sampled during active COVID-19.

Written as DNA, the CDR3 is TGTGCTAGTGGCTGGGGGACTACGGGACAGTATTTT. As protein: CASGWGTTGQYF. The chain combines TRBV12-5 with TRBJ2-3, with TRBD2 matching 7 bases. The CDR3 has 12 residues. Germline V gene sequence: CDR1 LGHNT, CDR2 FRNRAP. V gave up 6 bases and J gave up 12 bases; unmatched junction bases: 9.

The table lists this clone with a few counts. In nucleotides, the CDR3 is TGTGCCAGCAGCGTAGCTTTCAGGACAGGGGGTGACAATGAGCAGTTCTTC. Protein product: CASSVAFRTGGDNEQFF. This chain connects TRBV9 to TRBJ2-1, with 10 bases matching TRBD1. The germline CDR1 and CDR2 sequences are SGDLS and YYNGEE. The CDR3 has 17 amino acids. J lost 5 bases, V lost 0 bases, and 8 bases had no gene match.

The chain couples TRBV7-2 to TRBJ2-5; 10 bases agree with TRBD2. J was trimmed by 4 bases and V by 1 base; bases with no gene match: 9. Per the germline V gene, CDR1 is SGHTA and CDR2 is FQGNSA. The CDR3 is 17 amino acids. Here the CDR3 reads CASSLGLAGVRGETQYF. The CDR3 nucleotides read TGTGCCAGCAGCTTAGGGCTAGCGGGGGTGCGGGGAGAGACCCAGTACTTC.

The rearrangement links TRBV7-8 to TRBJ2-3; D unclear. The CDR3 is made up of 13 amino acids. CDR1 is SGHVS, CDR2 FQNEAQ, per germline. V dropped 2 bases and J dropped 2 bases, with 5 bases sitting between them. CDR3 sequence reads: CASSLTYTDTQYF. The CDR3 DNA is TGTGCCAGCAGCTTAACCTACACAGATACGCAGTATTTT.

This rearrangement joins TRBV19 to TRBJ2-1; D gene uncertain. With 3 bases removed from V and 7 bases from J, the gap between germline ends came to 13 bases. CDR3 size: 14 residues. Germline lookup yields CDR1 LNHDA and CDR2 SQIVND (reference sequence). The CDR3 nucleotides are TGTGCCAGTAGTATTGATGCCAGGTGGAATGAGCAGTTCTTC. It codes for CASSIDARWNEQFF.

The rearrangement links TRBV5-1 to TRBJ2-5; TRBD2 agrees at 9 bases. Germline trimming cut 2 bases from V and 0 bases from J; bases unmatched to any gene: 14. Looked up from germline, CDR1 is SGHRS and CDR2 is YFSETQ. The CDR3 loop spans 19 amino acids. In nucleotides, the CDR3 is TGCGCCAGCAGCTTCGCCAATGCGACTAGCGGACGGTACCAAGAGACCCAGTACTTC. This translates into CASSFANATSGRYQETQYF.

DNA for the CDR3: TGTGCCAGCAGCTTTAGGCAGGGAGGCGGCTACACCTTC. This sequence encodes CASSFRQGGGYTF. The rearrangement uses TRBV5-6 and TRBJ1-2; D perhaps matches TRBD1 (5 bases). Per germline, CDR1 SGHDT and CDR2 YYEEEE. The CDR3 is made up of 13 amino acids. Trimming left V 2 bases short and J 8 bases short, with 13 bases between.

The genes are TRBV5-1 and TRBJ1-1; 8 bases match TRBD1. The ends lost 8 bases at V and 3 bases at J; junction bases unmatched: 6. Germline CDR1 and CDR2: SGHRS and YFSETQ. The CDR3 length is 13 residues. As DNA, the CDR3 is TGCGCCAGTAATACGGACAGGGACACTGAAGCTTTCTTT. Amino acid sequence: CASNTDRDTEAFF.

This clone was recorded once. The gene calls are TRBV2 and TRBJ1-5; 7 bases map to TRBD1. Germline V lookup: CDR1 SNHLY, CDR2 FYNNEI. This CDR3 is built from 17 residues. V trimming: 0 bases; J trimming: 0 bases; junction bases outside the gene matches: 5. The CDR3 nucleotides read TGTGCCAGCAGTGAAGCTAGGGACAGAAATAGCAATCAGCCCCAGCATTTT. Its translation: CASSEARDRNSNQPQHF.

The chain couples TRBV5-8 to TRBJ2-7, with 7 bases identical to TRBD1. CDR3 length equals 14 residues. After removal of 3 bases from V and 3 bases from J, the junction contained 6 bases not matched to a gene. Germline assignment: CDR1 SGHTS and CDR2 YDEGEE. The CDR3 reads CASSSGTAYYEQYF. The CDR3 nucleotides are TGTGCCAGCAGCTCCGGGACAGCCTACTACGAGCAGTACTTC.

The chain combines TRBV29-1 with TRBJ2-5; TRBD1 matches at 7 bases. Germline trimming cut 7 bases from V and 5 bases from J; bases unmatched to any gene: 7. The CDR3 runs to 12 residues. Germline V gene sequence: CDR1 SQVTM, CDR2 ANQGSEA. The CDR3 here is CSARGQGETQYF. In DNA, the CDR3 is TGCAGCGCTAGGGGGCAGGGGGAGACCCAGTACTTC.

This chain uses TRBV28 with TRBJ1-5; 9 bases agree with TRBD1. V lost 10 bases to trimming and J lost 1 base; unmatched junction nucleotides: 8. The length of the CDR3 is 15 residues. CDR1 and CDR2 from the germline V gene are MDHEN and SYDVKM. The CDR3 DNA is TGTGCCACCTCGTGGGGACAGGGCAGCAATCAGCCCCAGCATTTT. Encoded protein: CATSWGQGSNQPQHF.

This clone was picked up a small number of times. The chain is built from TRBV7-3 and TRBJ2-1; TRBD2 matches 8 bases. The V and J ends lost 5 bases and 5 bases, in that order; junction bases with no gene match: 11. Germline V gene lookup returns CDR1 SGHTA and CDR2 FQGTGA. The CDR3 is 16 residues long. The CDR3 coding sequence is TGTGCCAGCAGCCTAGGGGCACTAGCGGACCACAATGAGCAGTTCTTC. It yields the protein CASSLGALADHNEQFF.

The V and J genes are TRBV18 and TRBJ2-1, with a tentative D call TRBD2 (5 bases). The germline V gene encodes CDR1 KGHSH and CDR2 LQKENI. The germline V and J ends were trimmed by 2 bases and 4 bases, with 6 bases remaining between them. This CDR3 is 13 amino acids long. DNA of the CDR3: TGTGCCAGCTCACCAACGGGGTACAATGAGCAGTTCTTC. It encodes CASSPTGYNEQFF.

The chain uses TRBV30 and TRBJ1-4; 9 bases are a match to TRBD1. Trimming took 0 bases from V and 7 from J; bases not matched to a gene: 3. This CDR3 spans 14 amino acids. CDR1 and CDR2 (germline): GTSNPN, SVGIG (reference sequence). The CDR3 sequence is CAWSVQGAGEKLFF. Here the CDR3 DNA reads TGTGCCTGGAGTGTACAGGGGGCGGGTGAAAAACTGTTTTTT.

V and J are TRBV10-3 and TRBJ1-2; D is unresolved. Germline V lookup: CDR1 ENHRY, CDR2 SYGVKD. This CDR3 has 12 amino acids. The V end was cut by 7 bases, the J end by 4 bases, with 10 bases between. CDR3 protein: CAIKPDSYGYTF. Written as DNA, the CDR3 is TGTGCCATCAAACCGGACTCCTATGGCTACACCTTC.

This chain links TRBV7-2 with TRBJ2-3, with a weak D call TRBD1 (6 bases). CDR3 length: 16 amino acids. Trimming cost V 5 bases and J 0 bases, with 15 bases left between them. Germline V CDR1 and CDR2: SGHTA, FQGNSA. The CDR3, as DNA: TGTGCCAGCAGCGTAGTAGGGACAAGGAGCACAGATACGCAGTATTTT. It translates to CASSVVGTRSTDTQYF. The whole variable domain, filled in from reference TRBV7-2 and TRBJ2-3, reads GAGVSQSPSNKVTEKGKDVELRCDPISGHTALYWYRQSLGQGLEFLIYFQGNSAPDKSGLPSDRFSAERTGGSVSTLTIQRTQQEDSAVYLCASSVVGTRSTDTQYFGPGTRLTVL.

The chain couples TRBV19 to TRBJ2-1; TRBD2 aligns across 9 bases. CDR3 length: 17 residues. The germline gives CDR1 LNHDA, CDR2 SQIVND (reference sequence). Germline trimming cut 0 bases from V and 2 bases from J; bases unmatched to any gene: 5. CDR3 coding DNA: TGTGCCAGTAGTATAGAGACTAGCGGTGGGGCCTACAATGAGCAGTTCTTC. It codes for CASSIETSGGAYNEQFF.

This clone came up a few times. The chain links TRBV24-1 to TRBJ2-6, with D hard to call. This CDR3 region has 15 residues. V gave up 4 bases and J gave up 1 base, with 7 bases separating them. Germline V gene lookup returns CDR1 KGHDR and CDR2 SFDVKD. In DNA, the CDR3 is TGTGCCACCAGTGACACACTATCTGGGGCCAACGTCCTGACTTTC. It is translated as CATSDTLSGANVLTF.